This entry is about one TCR beta chain. CDR3 length equals 14 residues. The germline V gene encodes CDR1 SGHNT and CDR2 YYREEE (reference sequence). V lost 4 bases and J lost 5; bases outside the gene matches: 7. This sample was taken from a study of T cells in narcolepsy. Using immunoSEQ multiplex PCR, the repertoire was profiled, and TCRdb retains in-frame clones only, with some absent. This sample has 28,000 or so clones, with about 89% found just once. The sample was CD45RA- memory CD4+ T cells from PBMCs. The gene calls are TRBV5-4 and TRBJ2-5; 8 nucleotides line up with TRBD2. The receptor was isolated from a human donor with narcolepsy. The CDR3 here is CASSLGSGGETQYF. The CDR3 DNA reads TGTGCCAGCAGCCTCGGATCGGGAGGGGAGACCCAGTACTTC. The full variable domain, its missing parts supplied by reference TRBV5-4 and TRBJ2-5, is ETGVTQSPTHLIKTRGQQVTLRCSSQSGHNTVSWYQQALGQGPQFIFQYYREEENGRGNFPPRFSGLQFPNYSSELNVNALELDDSALYLCASSLGSGGETQYFGPGTRLLVL.